These T cell receptor beta chains were read from a single sample in a study of blood T cell repertoires in COVID-19. The protocol was immunoSEQ multiplex PCR, while the TCRdb copy is restricted to in-frame clones and leaves out a portion. The sample records over 150,000 clones, over 70% being singletons. Sequencing was performed on PBMCs or T cells enriched from blood (not recorded which). The receptors come from a woman in her sixties or seventies who had recovered from COVID-19. Each CDR3 is given with its conserved first and last residue. The D gene is left open where the match is weak. Only part of the rows carry a size: once, few, many, or a class if the clone is expanded.

J | length | V | D | size | CDR3 | DNA
TRBJ1-4 | 14 | TRBV19 | TRBD1 | . | CASSTDRAGEKLFF | TGTGCCAGTAGTACCGACAGGGCCGGAGAAAAACTGTTTTTT
TRBJ1-4 | 12 | TRBV13 | . | . | CASSFGNEKLFF | TGTGCCAGCAGCTTCGGGAATGAAAAACTGTTTTTT
TRBJ1-3 | 15 | TRBV30 | . | . | CAWSWGGFSGNTIYF | TGTGCCTGGAGTTGGGGGGGTTTCTCTGGAAACACCATATATTTT
TRBJ1-2 | 18 | TRBV5-8 | TRBD1 | . | CASSSAWTGPDFNYGYTF | TGTGCCAGCAGCTCCGCCTGGACAGGCCCCGATTTCAACTATGGCTACACCTTC
TRBJ1-1 | 15 | TRBV7-9 | . | . | CASSLAEGVSTEAFF | TGTGCCAGCAGCCTAGCGGAAGGGGTGAGCACTGAAGCTTTCTTT
TRBJ2-1 | 15 | TRBV19 | TRBD2 | . | CASSTTGTRANEQFF | TGTGCCAGTAGTACAACCGGGACTAGGGCTAATGAGCAGTTCTTC
TRBJ2-3 | 17 | TRBV6-2/TRBV6-3 | . | . | CASSPEDSPLSTDTQYF | TGTGCCAGCAGCCCAGAAGACAGCCCCTTAAGCACAGATACGCAGTATTTT
TRBJ1-3 | 14 | TRBV11-3 | . | . | CASSLGGAGNTIYF | TGTGCCAGCAGTCTGGGGGGAGCTGGAAACACCATATATTTT
TRBJ2-5 | 16 | TRBV7-9 | TRBD1 | . | CASSPSPTGSGETQYF | TGTGCCAGCAGCCCCAGTCCGACAGGGTCGGGGGAGACCCAGTACTTC
TRBJ2-5 | 15 | TRBV6-6 | TRBD2 | few | CASSSPPSGGETQYF | TGTGCCAGCAGTTCCCCCCCTAGCGGGGGGGAGACCCAGTACTTC